This is a list of T cell receptor beta chains from one sample in a study of T-cell memory formation after mild COVID-19. TCRdb fed the 5' RACE reads into MiXCR, producing one record per CDR3 protein. Altogether a few hundred thousand distinct CDR3 sequences are present, approximately 15% being singletons, with the ten largest covering about a fifth. The sample comprised PBMCs or a T cell subset sorted from them (not recorded which). The receptors stem from a man aged 18 to 29 who had mild COVID-19 (a few samples of this study predate the infection). Cell type and time point are not known. Each CDR3 is given with its conserved first and last residue. The order of the fields is clone size, D gene, V gene, J gene, CDR3 protein, CDR3 DNA. The D gene is left open where the match is weak. Clone size, where shown, is once, few, many, or a class for clones that have expanded.

clone size: NA
D gene: TRBD1
V gene: TRBV11-2
J gene: TRBJ1-2
CDR3 protein: CASTDGGRGGYGYTF
CDR3 DNA: TGTGCCAGCACCGACGGAGGCAGGGGGGGGTATGGCTACACCTTC

clone size: NA
D gene: TRBD2
V gene: TRBV28
J gene: TRBJ2-7
CDR3 protein: CASSLRGGLSFYEQYF
CDR3 DNA: TGTGCCAGCAGTTTACGGGGGGGCTTAAGCTTCTACGAGCAGTACTTC

clone size: few
D gene: NA
V gene: TRBV7-8
J gene: TRBJ2-5
CDR3 protein: CASSPDGSLGTQYF
CDR3 DNA: TGTGCCAGCAGCCCGGACGGGAGTCTTGGGACCCAGTACTTC

clone size: NA
D gene: NA
V gene: TRBV11-2
J gene: TRBJ2-7
CDR3 protein: CASSTQPYEQYF
CDR3 DNA: TGTGCCAGCAGCACCCAACCCTACGAGCAGTACTTC

clone size: few
D gene: NA
V gene: TRBV7-9
J gene: TRBJ1-1
CDR3 protein: CASSFGAQNTEAFF
CDR3 DNA: TGTGCCAGCAGCTTCGGGGCCCAGAACACTGAAGCTTTCTTT

clone size: NA
D gene: TRBD1
V gene: TRBV4-1
J gene: TRBJ2-1
CDR3 protein: CASSQTDRVVNEQFF
CDR3 DNA: TGCGCCAGCAGCCAGACGGACAGGGTAGTCAATGAGCAGTTCTTC

clone size: NA
D gene: NA
V gene: TRBV6-6
J gene: TRBJ2-3
CDR3 protein: CASRDLGPDTQYF
CDR3 DNA: TGTGCCAGCAGGGACCTCGGCCCAGATACGCAGTATTTT

clone size: few
D gene: NA
V gene: TRBV7-9
J gene: TRBJ2-2
CDR3 protein: CASSYRWGRNTGELFF
CDR3 DNA: TGTGCCAGCAGCTACCGATGGGGGCGGAACACCGGGGAGCTGTTTTTT

clone size: NA
D gene: TRBD2
V gene: TRBV5-1
J gene: TRBJ2-5
CDR3 protein: CASSWTGGEETQYF
CDR3 DNA: TGCGCCAGCAGCTGGACGGGGGGTGAGGAGACCCAGTACTTC

clone size: many
D gene: TRBD2
V gene: TRBV7-2
J gene: TRBJ2-5
CDR3 protein: CASSSRSGGLAKYF
CDR3 DNA: TGTGCCAGCAGCTCCCGGTCTGGGGGACTAGCGAAGTACTTC

clone size: NA
D gene: TRBD1
V gene: TRBV7-6
J gene: TRBJ2-7
CDR3 protein: CASSLGLGTGTYEQYF
CDR3 DNA: TGTGCCAGCAGCTTAGGACTAGGGACAGGGACCTACGAGCAGTACTTC

clone size: many
D gene: NA
V gene: TRBV3-1
J gene: TRBJ2-1
CDR3 protein: CASSQFREGGQFF
CDR3 DNA: TGTGCCAGCAGCCAATTCCGTGAGGGGGGGCAGTTCTTC

clone size: NA
D gene: NA
V gene: TRBV18
J gene: TRBJ1-5
CDR3 protein: CASSPPGGPNQPQHF
CDR3 DNA: TGTGCCAGCTCACCACCGGGGGGGCCCAATCAGCCCCAGCATTTT

clone size: NA
D gene: NA
V gene: TRBV18
J gene: TRBJ2-1
CDR3 protein: CASSPPGTPMNEQFF
CDR3 DNA: TGTGCCAGCTCACCACCCGGGACTCCCATGAATGAGCAGTTCTTC

clone size: few
D gene: NA
V gene: TRBV18
J gene: TRBJ2-3
CDR3 protein: CASSPLPVRQTDTQYF
CDR3 DNA: TGTGCCAGCTCACCCCTTCCTGTTCGACAGACAGATACGCAGTATTTT

clone size: NA
D gene: TRBD1
V gene: TRBV6-5
J gene: TRBJ2-3
CDR3 protein: CASSSGTGKGTQYF
CDR3 DNA: TGTGCCAGCAGCTCCGGGACAGGGAAGGGTACGCAGTATTTT

clone size: few
D gene: NA
V gene: TRBV6-6
J gene: TRBJ2-3
CDR3 protein: CASTYQGFRDTQYF
CDR3 DNA: TGTGCCAGCACTTACCAGGGATTTCGAGATACGCAGTATTTT

clone size: NA
D gene: TRBD1
V gene: TRBV12-3/TRBV12-4
J gene: TRBJ1-2
CDR3 protein: CASSQIGQGGGYTF
CDR3 DNA: TGTGCCAGCAGTCAAATCGGACAGGGTGGAGGCTACACCTTC

clone size: few
D gene: NA
V gene: TRBV7-2
J gene: TRBJ1-4
CDR3 protein: CASSLGWREKLFF
CDR3 DNA: TGTGCCAGCAGCTTGGGTTGGAGGGAAAAACTGTTTTTT

clone size: many
D gene: NA
V gene: TRBV12-3/TRBV12-4
J gene: TRBJ1-5
CDR3 protein: CASSYSPAGLSQPQHF
CDR3 DNA: TGTGCCAGCAGTTATAGCCCCGCAGGGTTGAGTCAGCCCCAGCATTTT

clone size: few
D gene: TRBD2
V gene: TRBV9
J gene: TRBJ2-5
CDR3 protein: CASSVTSGGDWQETQYF
CDR3 DNA: TGTGCCAGCAGCGTTACGAGCGGGGGAGACTGGCAAGAGACCCAGTACTTC

clone size: many
D gene: NA
V gene: TRBV28
J gene: TRBJ1-3
CDR3 protein: CASINSGNTIYF
CDR3 DNA: TGTGCCAGCATAAACTCTGGAAACACCATATATTTT

clone size: many
D gene: NA
V gene: TRBV7-2
J gene: TRBJ2-7
CDR3 protein: CASSLAPYPYEQYF
CDR3 DNA: TGTGCCAGCAGCTTAGCGCCCTATCCCTACGAGCAGTACTTC

clone size: NA
D gene: NA
V gene: TRBV27
J gene: TRBJ1-1
CDR3 protein: CASSPLGSLNTEAFF
CDR3 DNA: TGTGCCAGCAGCCCACTCGGCAGTTTGAACACTGAAGCTTTCTTT

clone size: NA
D gene: NA
V gene: TRBV7-6
J gene: TRBJ1-1
CDR3 protein: CASRKREGSDPTEAFF
CDR3 DNA: TGTGCCAGCAGGAAAAGGGAAGGGTCAGACCCGACTGAAGCTTTCTTT

clone size: NA
D gene: TRBD2
V gene: TRBV7-2
J gene: TRBJ2-5
CDR3 protein: CASSTGLAGGGPETQYF
CDR3 DNA: TGTGCCAGCAGCACCGGACTAGCGGGGGGTGGGCCAGAGACCCAGTACTTC

clone size: few
D gene: NA
V gene: TRBV7-8
J gene: TRBJ2-3
CDR3 protein: CASSPEGGSTDTQYF
CDR3 DNA: TGTGCCAGCAGCCCAGAGGGGGGGAGTACAGATACGCAGTATTTT

clone size: few
D gene: NA
V gene: TRBV12-3/TRBV12-4
J gene: TRBJ2-3
CDR3 protein: CASSLASGAGIDTQYF
CDR3 DNA: TGTGCCAGCAGTTTAGCCTCGGGGGCCGGGATAGATACGCAGTATTTT

clone size: many
D gene: TRBD2
V gene: TRBV7-9
J gene: TRBJ2-1
CDR3 protein: CASSLQRGGLHEQFF
CDR3 DNA: TGTGCCAGCAGCTTACAGCGGGGGGGCCTTCATGAGCAGTTCTTC

clone size: NA
D gene: NA
V gene: TRBV12-3/TRBV12-4
J gene: TRBJ1-1
CDR3 protein: CASRSGIPNTEAFF
CDR3 DNA: TGTGCCAGCAGGTCGGGGATCCCGAACACTGAAGCTTTCTTT

clone size: NA
D gene: NA
V gene: TRBV9
J gene: TRBJ2-1
CDR3 protein: CASSVVAAWSEQFF
CDR3 DNA: TGTGCCAGCAGCGTAGTCGCAGCGTGGAGTGAGCAGTTCTTC

clone size: NA
D gene: TRBD1
V gene: TRBV24-1
J gene: TRBJ2-5
CDR3 protein: CATSDRSRGQGETQYF
CDR3 DNA: TGTGCCACCAGTGATCGCTCCAGGGGACAGGGAGAGACCCAGTACTTC